Listed here are 17 T cell receptor beta chains from one sample, sequenced in a study of neoadjuvant anti-PD-1 for oral cavity cancer. Time point meaning: after neoadjuvant nivolumab, at surgical resection. Using immunoSEQ multiplex PCR, the repertoire was profiled, and TCRdb retains in-frame clones only, with some absent. Of about 14,000 clones listed, approximately 74% are singletons. The specimen was PBMCs, collected after nivolumab (anti-PD-1) treatment. These receptors were taken from a person between 40 and 79 years old with oral cavity squamous cell carcinoma.

This rearrangement joins TRBV6-1 to TRBJ2-5; 8 bases are a match to TRBD2. The J segment lost 3 bases and the V segment lost 6 bases, leaving 3 bases of the junction unmatched. The CDR3 totals 13 residues. Germline lookup yields CDR1 MNHNS and CDR2 SASEGT. The chain's CDR3 is CASRLAGEETQYF. CDR3 nucleotides: TGTGCCAGCAGGCTAGCGGGTGAAGAGACCCAGTACTTC.

The chain combines TRBV11-2 with TRBJ1-2, with 7 bases that match TRBD1. From germline, CDR1 is SGHAT and CDR2 FQNNGV. This CDR3 has 14 amino acids. Trimming at V came to 4 bases and at J to 8 bases, leaving 10 bases not matched to a gene. The CDR3 region is CASSSQTQGEGYTF. The CDR3 nucleotides are TGTGCCAGCAGCTCTCAGACCCAGGGGGAGGGCTACACCTTC.

This clone came up a few times. The chain uses TRBV4-1 and TRBJ1-5; D is unresolved. Trimming took off 3 bases at V and 5 bases at J, with 14 bases between the two ends. CDR1 and CDR2 from the germline V gene are MGHRA and YSYEKL. The CDR3 is made up of 15 amino acids. The CDR3 spells CASSQIPVGDQPQHF. The CDR3 region has the DNA TGCGCCAGCAGCCAGATTCCGGTCGGCGATCAGCCCCAGCATTTT.

This sequence joins TRBV15 and TRBJ1-1, with D perhaps matching TRBD1 (6 bases). CDR1 LNHNV and CDR2 YYDKDF come from the germline V gene (reference sequence). CDR3 length: 18 residues. Trimming shortened V by 0 bases and J by 2 bases, and 19 bases separated the two germline ends. CDR3 loop: CATSRDLGGAHGNTEAFF. The CDR3 DNA reads as TGTGCCACCAGCAGAGATCTTGGGGGGGCGCATGGCAACACTGAAGCTTTCTTT.

The chain employs TRBV23-1 and TRBJ1-4, with 7 bases that match TRBD1. TRBV23-1 is annotated as an ORF whose role is uncertain. The CDR3 loop spans 16 amino acids. Losses at the gene ends were 5 bases for V and 8 bases for J; bases not matched to a gene: 14. The DNA for the CDR3 is TGCGCCAGCAGTAAGAGGGGGCGAGTAGATAGAGAAAAACTGTTTTTT. Translated, it gives CASSKRGRVDREKLFF.

This clone was observed a few times. The genes are TRBV28 and TRBJ1-3, with no clear D. Trimming stripped 6 bases from V and 0 bases from J, with 9 bases between. Germline values: CDR1 MDHEN, CDR2 SYDVKM. This CDR3 spans 14 amino acids. The CDR3 DNA follows: TGTGCCAGCAGCCCCGGCTACTCTGGAAACACCATATATTTT. Translated: CASSPGYSGNTIYF. Together with reference TRBV28 and TRBJ1-3, the CDR3 gives the full variable domain: DVKVTQSSRYLVKRTGEKVFLECVQDMDHENMFWYRQDPGLGLRLIYFSYDVKMKEKGDIPEGYSVSREKKERFSLILESASTNQTSMYLCASSPGYSGNTIYFGEGSWLTVV.

The V and J genes are TRBV6-1 and TRBJ1-4; 8 bases map to TRBD1. The germline V gene encodes CDR1 MNHNS and CDR2 SASEGT. V dropped 4 bases and J dropped 8; count of bases not matched to a gene: 6. This CDR3 is 14 amino acids long. Here the CDR3 reads CASSVPGQAEKLFF. DNA of the CDR3: TGTGCCAGCAGTGTACCGGGACAGGCGGAAAAACTGTTTTTT.

This chain uses TRBV28 with TRBJ2-1; 12 nucleotides line up with TRBD2. In germline, CDR1 is MDHEN, CDR2 SYDVKM. V trimming: 8 bases; J trimming: 7 bases; junction bases outside the gene matches: 6. The CDR3 is 14 amino acids. DNA of the CDR3: TGTGCCAGCCGACTAGCGGGAGTGCCTAATGAGCAGTTCTTC. Amino acid sequence: CASRLAGVPNEQFF.

The chain uses TRBV19 and TRBJ2-5; the match to TRBD1 covers 7 bases. The ends lost 9 bases at V and 4 bases at J; junction bases unmatched: 5. The germline CDR1 and CDR2 sequences are LNHDA and SQIVND (reference sequence). The CDR3 is 12 residues long. CDR3 in amino acids: CASTGAGETQYF. DNA for the CDR3: TGTGCCAGCACAGGGGCGGGAGAGACCCAGTACTTC.

This chain joins TRBV7-9 and TRBJ2-7; TRBD1 aligns across 9 bases. Germline CDR1 SEHNR, CDR2 FQNEAQ (reference sequence). The CDR3 has 15 residues. Trimming took 5 bases from V and 4 from J; bases not matched to a gene: 9. CDR3 sequence: CASSIGTGKGYEQYF. CDR3 DNA sequence: TGTGCCAGCAGCATTGGGACAGGGAAGGGGTACGAGCAGTACTTC.

The chain carries TRBV11-2 and TRBJ2-5; weak D call: TRBD2 (5 bases). Germline V lookup: CDR1 SGHAT, CDR2 FQNNGV. V was pared by 7 bases and J by 5 bases, with 11 bases between. The CDR3 contains 12 residues. The CDR3 protein is CASTTAVETQYF. In nucleotides, the CDR3 is TGTGCCAGCACCACAGCGGTCGAGACCCAGTACTTC.

The rearrangement uses TRBV7-8 and TRBJ1-5; D is possibly TRBD1 (6 bases). Germline-derived CDR1 and CDR2 are SGHVS and FQNEAQ. There are 14 residues in the CDR3. V shed 9 bases and J shed 2 bases, with 14 bases lying between them. CDR3 residues: CASQGSWGNQPQHF. The CDR3 DNA reads TGTGCCAGTCAGGGGTCGTGGGGCAATCAGCCCCAGCATTTT.

The chain combines TRBV27 with TRBJ2-1, with D possibly TRBD2 on 6 matching bases. Trimming shortened V by 3 bases and J by 0 bases, and 12 bases separated the two germline ends. This CDR3 comprises 16 residues. Per the germline V gene, CDR1 is MNHEY and CDR2 is SMNVEV (reference sequence). CDR3 region: CASSFIRGSSYNEQFF. DNA for the CDR3: TGTGCCAGCAGTTTCATTCGGGGGAGCTCCTACAATGAGCAGTTCTTC.

The chain joins TRBV7-2 to TRBJ2-2; D possibly corresponds to TRBD1 (6 bases). There are 13 residues in the CDR3. Germline V gives CDR1 SGHTA, CDR2 FQGNSA. V was pared by 0 bases and J by 10 bases, with 9 bases between. CDR3 loop: CASSLAGAVELFF. The DNA for the CDR3 is TGTGCCAGCAGCTTAGCGGGGGCGGTGGAGCTGTTTTTT.

The CDR3 reads CASSIGQQGYNEQFF. The DNA for the CDR3 is TGTGCCAGTAGTATAGGCCAACAGGGCTACAATGAGCAGTTCTTC. V gene TRBV19 combines with J gene TRBJ2-1; D might be TRBD1 (6 bases). Germline V lookup: CDR1 LNHDA, CDR2 SQIVND (reference sequence). The CDR3 runs 15 residues. Trimming cost V 1 base and J 3 bases, with 10 bases left between them.

The rearrangement joins TRBV30 to TRBJ2-1, with D perhaps TRBD2 (6 bases). Trimming took off 0 bases at V and 11 bases at J, with 14 bases between the two ends. CDR3 length equals 13 residues. Germline CDR1 GTSNPN, CDR2 SVGIG (reference sequence). CDR3 coding DNA: TGTGCCTGGAGTGTAGGGGCGGGGCGTAAGCAGTTCTTC. Translating it yields CAWSVGAGRKQFF.

This sequence joins TRBV11-2 and TRBJ2-5; 9 bases are shared with TRBD1. J was trimmed by 5 bases and V by 4 bases; bases with no gene match: 5. The CDR3 covers 14 residues. Germline V gives CDR1 SGHAT, CDR2 FQNNGV. The CDR3 here is CASSSQGARETQYF. DNA of the CDR3: TGTGCCAGCAGCTCACAGGGGGCGCGGGAGACCCAGTACTTC.